This T cell receptor beta chain was observed in a study of beta chain features in type 1 diabetes. Staining for CD45RO/CCR7/CD25/CD127/CD95/CD27 allowed sorting of CD4+ naive, central memory, regulatory and stem cell-like memory cells. Expressed TCRB transcripts were sequenced because the isolated RNA had all been reverse transcribed beforehand. Here immunoSEQ multiplex PCR was the method, and the copy in TCRdb shows in-frame clones only, minus some. The top ten hold around 0.45% of the sample, which has 310,000 or so clones, 8% seen once. Germline V CDR1 and CDR2: SGHTA, FQGNSA. Trimming shortened V by 2 bases and J by 5 bases, and 13 bases separated the two germline ends. This CDR3 comprises 15 residues. Study results and caveats: Type 1 diabetes patients had fewer VDJ junction insertions and more deletions. PCR could preferentially amplify shorter templates, alike in patients and controls. Patients' naive, central memory and Treg TCRB repertoires seemed closer to one another than those of healthy donors.

This clone has a handful of counts. Its target is unknown. The chain employs TRBV7-2 and TRBJ1-5, with TRBD1 as a possible D gene (5 bases). The source is a woman between 18 and 29 years old in good health. Sequenced: central memory CD4+ T cells from blood. The CDR3 DNA reads as TGTGCCAGCAGCTTAAGCTGGGGCGTTTATCAGCCCCAGCATTTT. Amino acid sequence: CASSLSWGVYQPQHF. Based on the CDR3 plus reference TRBV7-2 and TRBJ1-5, the full variable domain is GAGVSQSPSNKVTEKGKDVELRCDPISGHTALYWYRQSLGQGLEFLIYFQGNSAPDKSGLPSDRFSAERTGGSVSTLTIQRTQQEDSAVYLCASSLSWGVYQPQHFGDGTRLSIL.